A selection of T cell receptor beta chains follows, all from one sample in a study of T cell responses to AZD1222 COVID-19 vaccine. The repertoire was sequenced with immunoSEQ multiplex PCR; TCRdb's copy has only in-frame clones and lacks some. The sample comprises 120,000 or so clones, 84% of which are singletons, and approximately 26% rests with the top ten. The material was peripheral blood, obtained 28 days after the second AZD1222 dose. All receptors come from an adult who received the AZD1222 COVID-19 vaccine. The CDR3 runs from the conserved cysteine through the conserved F or W. The D gene is left open where the match is weak. Where a row states a size, it is once, few, many or the class of an expanded clone; other rows omit it.

D gene	clone size	V gene	J gene	CDR3 DNA	CDR3 protein
TRBD2	.	TRBV6-5	TRBJ2-2	TGTGCCAGCAGTCACGCGGCGGGAGTCACCGGGGAGCTGTTTTTT	CASSHAAGVTGELFF
.	.	TRBV5-3	TRBJ1-5	TGTGCCAGAAGCTTCTTCTATCAGCCCCAGCATTTT	CARSFFYQPQHF
.	.	TRBV7-2	TRBJ1-1	TGTGCCAGCAGCTTCGGGACGGCGAACACTGAAGCTTTCTTT	CASSFGTANTEAFF
.	.	TRBV2	TRBJ1-2	TGTGCCAGCAGTATGTCGAGGGGTGGCTACACCTTC	CASSMSRGGYTF
.	.	TRBV4-1	TRBJ2-2	TGCGCCAGCAGCCCATCCCAGGGCGATGGGTCCAGCGGGGAGCTGTTTTTT	CASSPSQGDGSSGELFF
TRBD1	few	TRBV5-1	TRBJ1-5	TGCGCCAGCAGCTTGGGACCCCAGGGGGCCTCGACCCAGCATTTT	CASSLGPQGASTQHF
TRBD1	.	TRBV9	TRBJ1-2	TGTGCCAGCAATAGGGGACAGGGGAACTATGGCTACACCTTC	CASNRGQGNYGYTF
.	.	TRBV6-4	TRBJ2-1	TGTGCCAGCAGTCCTACTCCGAAATTAGGCAATGAGCAGTTCTTC	CASSPTPKLGNEQFF
.	.	TRBV9	TRBJ1-5	TGTGCCAGCAGCGTAGAGGGGGGGCCCCAGCATTTT	CASSVEGGPQHF
.	.	TRBV3-1/TRBV3-2	TRBJ2-7	TGTGCCAGCAGCCAAGGTCGGTCAGGTCTAGGGTACGAGCAGTACTTC	CASSQGRSGLGYEQYF
.	.	TRBV12-3/TRBV12-4	TRBJ2-1	TGTGCCAGCAGCCCCTGGGGGGGACAAGGGTTCTTC	CASSPWGGQGFF
.	few	TRBV6-5	TRBJ2-7	TGTGCCAGCAGTACGGGACCTTGGGGCGAGCAGTACTTC	CASSTGPWGEQYF
.	.	TRBV7-9	TRBJ1-1	TGTGCCAGCAGCTTCGCGGGCAGCTTAATAGGGGCTTTCTTT	CASSFAGSLIGAFF
.	medium-sized	TRBV19	TRBJ2-5	TGTGCCAGTAGTATCCGGGGCAACCAAGAGACCCAGTACTTC	CASSIRGNQETQYF
.	.	TRBV2	TRBJ1-3	TGTGCCAGCAGGGACAATGCCGGAAACACCATATATTTT	CASRDNAGNTIYF
TRBD2	.	TRBV4-3	TRBJ2-1	TGCGCCAGCAGCCAAGCGGGGGGGGTTGGGTATGAGCAGTTCTTC	CASSQAGGVGYEQFF
.	.	TRBV30	TRBJ2-1	TGTGCCTGGACCCCCCCCGGCAGCTCCTACAATGAGCAGTTCTTC	CAWTPPGSSYNEQFF
.	.	TRBV2	TRBJ2-7	TGTGCCAGCAGTCGGAGCTTCGAGCAGTACTTC	CASSRSFEQYF
.	.	TRBV19	TRBJ2-1	TGTGCCAGTAGTATAGAAGGGCCCGATGAGCAGTTCTTC	CASSIEGPDEQFF
.	.	TRBV5-5	TRBJ1-1	TGTGCCAGCAGCTTCAGCGCCGGGACGGAGAGCACTGAAGCTTTCTTT	CASSFSAGTESTEAFF
.	.	TRBV2	TRBJ1-5	TGTGCCAGCAGTGTAAGGATGAATCAGCCCCAGCATTTT	CASSVRMNQPQHF
TRBD1	.	TRBV7-2	TRBJ2-1	TGTGCCAGCAGCCGGGACAGACCTGGGGCACCGTACAATGAGCAGTTCTTC	CASSRDRPGAPYNEQFF
.	many	TRBV28	TRBJ1-6	TGTGCCAGCAGCTCGCTCGACATCACCCGAGACTATAATTCACCCCTCCACTTT	CASSSLDITRDYNSPLHF
.	once	TRBV27	TRBJ2-2	TGTGCCAGCATTCGGGCCCACACCGGGGAGCTGTTTTTT	CASIRAHTGELFF
TRBD1	.	TRBV27	TRBJ1-2	TGTGCCAGCAGTTTTCGACAGGGATTCAACTATGGCTACACCTTC	CASSFRQGFNYGYTF
.	once	TRBV15	TRBJ1-5	TGTGCCACCAGCAGAGGGCAGACTTATAGCAATCAGCCCCAGCATTTT	CATSRGQTYSNQPQHF
.	.	TRBV7-9	TRBJ1-1	TGTGCCAGCAGCTCACTAGTACAGGGCAGGGATGAAGCTTTCTTT	CASSSLVQGRDEAFF
.	many	TRBV7-9	TRBJ1-1	TGTGCCAGCAGCTTAGGGACTACCTCTGAAGCTTTCTTT	CASSLGTTSEAFF
.	.	TRBV20-1	TRBJ1-2	TGCAGTGCTAGTGGTGATTTTAACTATGGCTACACCTTC	CSASGDFNYGYTF
TRBD1	once	TRBV12-3/TRBV12-4	TRBJ1-2	TGTGCCAGCAGTCGGGACAGCTACTATGGCTACACCTTC	CASSRDSYYGYTF
.	.	TRBV29-1	TRBJ1-2	TGCAGCGTTGATATGGGGCAGGGCGGAGATAGGGGCTACACCTTC	CSVDMGQGGDRGYTF
.	few	TRBV2	TRBJ1-2	TGTGCCAGCAGAGCGCAACAGGCCCCCTACACCTTC	CASRAQQAPYTF
.	once	TRBV3-1/TRBV3-2	TRBJ2-3	TGTGCCAGCAGCCAATGGCTGTCGACGAGCACAGATACGCAGTATTTT	CASSQWLSTSTDTQYF
TRBD1	.	TRBV18	TRBJ1-4	TGTGCCAGCTCACCAAGGACAGGGAATAATGAAAAACTGTTTTTT	CASSPRTGNNEKLFF
TRBD1	.	TRBV5-4	TRBJ1-4	TGTGCCAGCAGCCCAGGGGGACAGGGCACAACTAATGAAAAACTGTTTTTT	CASSPGGQGTTNEKLFF
.	.	TRBV7-8	TRBJ1-2	TGTGCCAGCAGCCCTCTCGGACGAGGGGGCTACACCTTC	CASSPLGRGGYTF
TRBD2	.	TRBV5-1	TRBJ2-7	TGCGCCAGCAGCCAGGGGACTAGCTCACGAACCTACGAGCAGTACTTC	CASSQGTSSRTYEQYF
.	.	TRBV5-1	TRBJ1-1	TGCGCCAGCAGCTTGGACGGTCGTGGCACTGAAGCTTTCTTT	CASSLDGRGTEAFF
TRBD1	.	TRBV9	TRBJ1-2	TGTGCCAGCAGCGCCACAGGGGGATCGGGCTACACCTTC	CASSATGGSGYTF
TRBD1	.	TRBV4-3	TRBJ2-3	TGCGCCAGCAGCCAACTCCTAGGACAGGGGAGCACAGATACGCAGTATTTT	CASSQLLGQGSTDTQYF
.	.	TRBV7-9	TRBJ1-4	TGTGCCAGCAGTCGGGGTGAAAAACTGTTTTTT	CASSRGEKLFF
TRBD1	.	TRBV5-1	TRBJ1-1	TGCGCCAGCAGCTTGGGTTCCACAGGGGCTCTTGGCTCTGAAGCTTTCTTT	CASSLGSTGALGSEAFF
.	.	TRBV5-4	TRBJ2-2	TGTGCCAGCAGCACCAACGGGCCCAGGTCCACCGGGGAGCTGTTTTTT	CASSTNGPRSTGELFF
.	.	TRBV28	TRBJ1-5	TGTGCCAGCACCCTTGACAGGCCCACAGCCCAGCATTTT	CASTLDRPTAQHF
TRBD1	.	TRBV2	TRBJ2-3	TGTGCCAGCACCCCAGGGGGACGTTTCGCAGATACGCAGTATTTT	CASTPGGRFADTQYF
.	.	TRBV2	TRBJ1-5	TGTGCCAGCAGTGGACCGAGCAATCAGCCCCAGCATTTT	CASSGPSNQPQHF
.	.	TRBV5-1	TRBJ1-2	TGCGCCAGCAGTTCCTTGGACCTTGGCTACACCTTC	CASSSLDLGYTF
TRBD1	.	TRBV4-3	TRBJ1-6	TGCGCCAGCAGCTACGGACAGGGAGACTCACCCCTCCACTTT	CASSYGQGDSPLHF
TRBD1	.	TRBV2	TRBJ2-5	TGTGCCAGCAGCCCTGGACAGGGAAGGGTAGAGACCCAGTACTTC	CASSPGQGRVETQYF
TRBD1	.	TRBV5-1	TRBJ1-4	TGCGCCAGCAGACCCGGACAGGGCTTAACAACTAATGAAAAACTGTTTTTT	CASRPGQGLTTNEKLFF
.	.	TRBV3-1/TRBV3-2	TRBJ2-3	TGTGCCAGCAGCCTCTCCGGAGGGGGGGTCACAGATACGCAGTATTTT	CASSLSGGGVTDTQYF
.	.	TRBV9	TRBJ1-1	TGTGCCAGCAGCGTACAGGGCCCTGAAGCTTTCTTT	CASSVQGPEAFF
.	once	TRBV18	TRBJ2-1	TGTGCCAGCTCACCACCGCGTCAGGGACCATACAATGAGCAGTTCTTC	CASSPPRQGPYNEQFF
.	.	TRBV12-3/TRBV12-4	TRBJ1-1	TGTGCCACCCTAACAGAGCTATCAGAGGCTTTCTTT	CATLTELSEAFF
.	.	TRBV11-2	TRBJ1-2	TGTGCCAGCACCCAAGGGGTCGGGCCTAACTATGGCTACACCTTC	CASTQGVGPNYGYTF
.	.	TRBV18	TRBJ1-2	TGTGCCAGCTCACCAGAGCTTAACTATGGCTACACCTTC	CASSPELNYGYTF
TRBD1	.	TRBV10-3	TRBJ2-7	TGTGCCATCAGCGACAGGGGGCTTGGCTACGAGCAGTACTTC	CAISDRGLGYEQYF